A selection of T cell receptor beta chains follows, all from one sample in a study of cytomegalovirus exposure and HLA in healthy donors. The protocol was immunoSEQ multiplex PCR, while the TCRdb copy is restricted to in-frame clones and leaves out a portion. Of 35,000 to 40,000 clones listed, 90% to 95% are singletons. The sequenced sample was PBMCs. The receptors come from a woman aged 18-29 years in good health and CMV-seronegative. Each CDR3 is given with its conserved first and last residue. A D gene is named only where the DNA matches it firmly. Clone size is given for some rows only: seen once, a few or many times, or a class if the clone is expanded.

abundance,j_gene,v_gene,d_gene,CDR3nt,CDR3aa
-,TRBJ2-3,TRBV6-4,-,TGTGCCAGCAGTGACTCCTTGGAGGGGCACGATACGCAGTATTTT,CASSDSLEGHDTQYF
-,TRBJ2-1,TRBV7-3,TRBD2,TGTGCCAGCAGCTTACTGGGACTAGCGGGATCCCGCTCCTACAATGAGCAGTTCTTC,CASSLLGLAGSRSYNEQFF
-,TRBJ1-2,TRBV11-2,-,TGTGCCAGCAGCTTAGTTCGCAGGCAGGGTCGATATGGCTACACCTTC,CASSLVRRQGRYGYTF
-,TRBJ2-1,TRBV5-6,-,TGTGCCAGCAGCATTGGACAGCCGAACAATGAGCAGTTCTTC,CASSIGQPNNEQFF
-,TRBJ2-1,TRBV29-1,TRBD1,TGCAGCGCCAACCCGGACAGGCCAGGTAGTTCCAATGAGCAGTTCTTC,CSANPDRPGSSNEQFF
-,TRBJ2-1,TRBV20-1,TRBD1,TGCAGTGCAAAGGGGGCTGAGGAGCAGTTCTTC,CSAKGAEEQFF
-,TRBJ1-2,TRBV5-1,-,TGCGCCAGCAGCTCACAACACAGGGACGGGTATGGCTACACCTTC,CASSSQHRDGYGYTF
-,TRBJ2-5,TRBV9,-,TGTGCCAGCAGCACCCGACAGGATGTGGAGACCCAGTACTTC,CASSTRQDVETQYF
-,TRBJ1-2,TRBV2,TRBD1,TGTGCCAGCATGTGGGACAGGGGCGAAAATAACTATGGCTACACCTTC,CASMWDRGENNYGYTF
-,TRBJ1-3,TRBV5-1,-,TGCGCCAGCAGCTTGGCCGAGGGTTTTGGAAACACCATATATTTT,CASSLAEGFGNTIYF
once,TRBJ1-5,TRBV7-9,-,TGTTCCAGCAGCTTAGTCAGTCCCCTGGGGCACAATCAGCCCCAGCATTTT,CSSSLVSPLGHNQPQHF
-,TRBJ2-5,TRBV10-3,-,TGTGCCATCAGTGAAGGAGGGGGCGGTGAGACCCAGTACTTC,CAISEGGGGETQYF
-,TRBJ1-5,TRBV28,TRBD1,TGTGCCAGCAGTTCGGGACAGGGGGCGACCGGGGGTCAGCCCCAGCATTTT,CASSSGQGATGGQPQHF
-,TRBJ1-4,TRBV4-1,TRBD1,TGCGCCAGCAGCCGTTATCAGACAGGGTCCCAACTTAATGAAAAACTGTTTTTT,CASSRYQTGSQLNEKLFF
few,TRBJ2-7,TRBV6-5,-,TGTGCCAGCAGTGAAGTAGTATATGGTAACGAGCAGTACTTC,CASSEVVYGNEQYF
-,TRBJ2-7,TRBV12-5,-,TGTGCTAGTGGGCTCAACGTGGGGGGAACCTACGAGCAGTACTTC,CASGLNVGGTYEQYF
-,TRBJ2-3,TRBV28,TRBD2,TGTGCCAGCAGGCCCAGACTAGCGGGAGCAGCAGATACGCAGTATTTT,CASRPRLAGAADTQYF
once,TRBJ2-7,TRBV4-1,-,TGCGCCAGCAGCCACAACTACGAGCAGTACTTC,CASSHNYEQYF
-,TRBJ2-1,TRBV19,-,TGTGCCAGTAGCCCCGGAGGGGCGTCCAATGAGCAGTTCTTC,CASSPGGASNEQFF
-,TRBJ2-1,TRBV9,-,TGTGCCAGCAGCGCCTCGCTAGCGAGGCTTAATGAGCAGTTCTTC,CASSASLARLNEQFF